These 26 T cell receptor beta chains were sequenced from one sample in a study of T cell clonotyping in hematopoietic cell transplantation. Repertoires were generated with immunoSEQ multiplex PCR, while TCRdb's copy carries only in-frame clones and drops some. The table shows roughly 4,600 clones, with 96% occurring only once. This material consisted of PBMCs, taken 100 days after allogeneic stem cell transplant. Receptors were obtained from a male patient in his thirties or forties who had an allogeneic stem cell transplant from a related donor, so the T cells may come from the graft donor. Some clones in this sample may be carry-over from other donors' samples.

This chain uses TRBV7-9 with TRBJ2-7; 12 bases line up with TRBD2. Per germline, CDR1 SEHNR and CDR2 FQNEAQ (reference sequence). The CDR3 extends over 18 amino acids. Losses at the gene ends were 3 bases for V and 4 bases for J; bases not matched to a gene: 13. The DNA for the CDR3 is TGTGCCAGCAGCTTGTCATGGACTAGCGGGACGAACTCATACGAGCAGTACTTC. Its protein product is CASSLSWTSGTNSYEQYF.

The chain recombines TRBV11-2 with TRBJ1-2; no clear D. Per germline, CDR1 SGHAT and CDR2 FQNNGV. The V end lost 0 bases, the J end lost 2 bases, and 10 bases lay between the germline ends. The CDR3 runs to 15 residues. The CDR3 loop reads CASSLDAWRNYGYTF. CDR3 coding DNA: TGTGCCAGCAGCTTAGACGCTTGGAGGAACTATGGCTACACCTTC.

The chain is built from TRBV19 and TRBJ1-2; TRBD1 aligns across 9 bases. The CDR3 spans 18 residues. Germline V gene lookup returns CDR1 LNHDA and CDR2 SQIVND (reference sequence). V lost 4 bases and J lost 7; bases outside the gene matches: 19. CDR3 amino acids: CASSNSPGQGIIWFGYTF. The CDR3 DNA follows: TGTGCCAGTAGTAATTCCCCCGGACAGGGGATCATTTGGTTTGGCTACACCTTC.

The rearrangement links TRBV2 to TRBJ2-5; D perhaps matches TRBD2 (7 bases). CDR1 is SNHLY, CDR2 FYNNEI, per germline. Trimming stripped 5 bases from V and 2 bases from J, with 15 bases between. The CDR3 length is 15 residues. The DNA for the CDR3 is TGTGCCAGCAGTCTCGCGGGGGCAGATCAAGAGACCCAGTACTTC. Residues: CASSLAGADQETQYF.

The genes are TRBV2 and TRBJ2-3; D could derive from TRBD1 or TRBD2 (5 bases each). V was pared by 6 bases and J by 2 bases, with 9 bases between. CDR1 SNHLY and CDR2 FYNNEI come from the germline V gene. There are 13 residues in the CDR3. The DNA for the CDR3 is TGTGCCAGCAGGGGGGTTCTCACAGATACGCAGTATTTT. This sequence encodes CASRGVLTDTQYF.

The CDR3 bases are TGTGCCAGCAGCTTCCCCGGGACTACTCAAGAGACCCAGTACTTC. Protein: CASSFPGTTQETQYF. The chain carries TRBV7-9 and TRBJ2-5; 7 nucleotides align to TRBD2. Unmatched junction bases numbered 6, after V lost 3 bases and J lost 2 bases. CDR1 is SEHNR, CDR2 FQNEAQ, per germline (reference sequence). This CDR3 is 15 amino acids long.

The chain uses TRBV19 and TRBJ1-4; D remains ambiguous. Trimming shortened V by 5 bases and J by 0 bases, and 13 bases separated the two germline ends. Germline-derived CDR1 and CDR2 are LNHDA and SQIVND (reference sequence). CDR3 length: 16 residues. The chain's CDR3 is CASSEQNFATNEKLFF. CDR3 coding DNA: TGTGCCAGTAGTGAGCAGAACTTCGCAACTAATGAAAAACTGTTTTTT.

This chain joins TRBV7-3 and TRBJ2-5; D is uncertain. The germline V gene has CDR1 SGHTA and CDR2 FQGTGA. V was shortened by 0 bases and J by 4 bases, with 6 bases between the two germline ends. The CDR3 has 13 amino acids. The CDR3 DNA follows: TGTGCCAGCAGCTTAACGCTTGGAGAGACCCAGTACTTC. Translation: CASSLTLGETQYF.

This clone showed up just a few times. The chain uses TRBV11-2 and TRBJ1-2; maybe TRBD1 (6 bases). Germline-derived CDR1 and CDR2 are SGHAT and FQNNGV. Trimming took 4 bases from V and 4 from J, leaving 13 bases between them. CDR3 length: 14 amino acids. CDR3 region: CASSSRTALYGYTF. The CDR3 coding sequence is TGTGCCAGCAGCTCGAGGACAGCCCTCTATGGCTACACCTTC.

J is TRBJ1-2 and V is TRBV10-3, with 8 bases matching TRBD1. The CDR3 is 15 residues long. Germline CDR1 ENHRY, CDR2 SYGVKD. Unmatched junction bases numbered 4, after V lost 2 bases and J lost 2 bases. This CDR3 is CAISEPRQGNYGYTF. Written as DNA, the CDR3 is TGTGCCATCAGTGAGCCTAGACAGGGGAACTATGGCTACACCTTC.

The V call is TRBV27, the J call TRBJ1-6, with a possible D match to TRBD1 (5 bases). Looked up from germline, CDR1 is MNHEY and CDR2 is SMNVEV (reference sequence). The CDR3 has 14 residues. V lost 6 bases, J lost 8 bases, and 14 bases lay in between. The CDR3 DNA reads TGTGCCAGCAGGTTTGGGGCGGGGGATTCACCCCTCCACTTT. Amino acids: CASRFGAGDSPLHF.

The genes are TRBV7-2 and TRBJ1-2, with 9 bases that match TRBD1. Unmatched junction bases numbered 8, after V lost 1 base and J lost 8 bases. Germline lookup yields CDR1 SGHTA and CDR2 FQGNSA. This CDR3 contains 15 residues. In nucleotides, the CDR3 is TGTGCCAGCAGCTTAGGATGGGACAGGGAGCGGGGCTACACCTTC. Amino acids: CASSLGWDRERGYTF.

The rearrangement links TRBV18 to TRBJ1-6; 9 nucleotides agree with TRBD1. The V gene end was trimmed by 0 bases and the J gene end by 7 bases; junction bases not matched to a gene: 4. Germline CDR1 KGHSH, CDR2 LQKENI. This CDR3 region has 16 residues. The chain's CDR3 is CASSPPRTGENSPLHF. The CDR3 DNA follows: TGTGCCAGCTCACCACCAAGGACAGGGGAGAATTCACCCCTCCACTTT.

CDR3 in amino acids: CASSRRQFTDTQYF. Written as DNA, the CDR3 is TGTGCCAGCAGCCGCAGACAGTTTACAGATACGCAGTATTTT. The chain recombines TRBV14 with TRBJ2-3; TRBD1 might be the D (5 bases). The V and J ends lost 4 bases and 3 bases respectively, with 11 bases between them. The CDR3 has 14 amino acids. Germline V CDR1 and CDR2: SGHDN, FVKESK.

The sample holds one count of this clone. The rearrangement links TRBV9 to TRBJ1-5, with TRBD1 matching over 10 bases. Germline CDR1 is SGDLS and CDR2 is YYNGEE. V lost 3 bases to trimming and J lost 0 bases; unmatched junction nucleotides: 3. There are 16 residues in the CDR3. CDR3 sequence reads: CASSDGTGVSNQPQHF. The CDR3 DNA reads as TGTGCCAGCAGCGATGGGACAGGGGTTAGCAATCAGCCCCAGCATTTT.

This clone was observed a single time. In DNA form, the CDR3 reads TGCAGCGTTGAGGGGCTGTATATTTCAGATACGCAGTATTTT. Residues: CSVEGLYISDTQYF. The genes are TRBV29-1 and TRBJ2-3, with a tentative D call TRBD1 (5 bases). The CDR3 runs 14 residues. The V end lost 3 bases, the J end lost 4 bases, and 14 bases lay between the germline ends. CDR1 is SQVTM, CDR2 ANQGSEA, per germline.

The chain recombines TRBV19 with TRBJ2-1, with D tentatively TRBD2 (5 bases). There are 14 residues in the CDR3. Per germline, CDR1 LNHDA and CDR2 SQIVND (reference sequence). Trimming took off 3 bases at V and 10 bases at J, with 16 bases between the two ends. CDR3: CASSILRGIREQFF. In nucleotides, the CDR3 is TGTGCCAGTAGTATTCTAAGAGGGATACGCGAGCAGTTCTTC.

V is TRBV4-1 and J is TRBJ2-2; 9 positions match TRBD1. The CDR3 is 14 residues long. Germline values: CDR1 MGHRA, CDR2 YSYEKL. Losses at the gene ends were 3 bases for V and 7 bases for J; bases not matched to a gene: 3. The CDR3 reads CASSHGQGIGELFF. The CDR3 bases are TGCGCCAGCAGCCATGGACAGGGGATCGGGGAGCTGTTTTTT.

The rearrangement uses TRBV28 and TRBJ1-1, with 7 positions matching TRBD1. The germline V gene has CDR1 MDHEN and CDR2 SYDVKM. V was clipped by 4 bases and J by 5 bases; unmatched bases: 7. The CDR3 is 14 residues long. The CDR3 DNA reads TGTGCCAGCAGTTCCCCGGGACAGATGACTGAAGCTTTCTTT. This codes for CASSSPGQMTEAFF. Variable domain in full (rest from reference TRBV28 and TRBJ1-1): DVKVTQSSRYLVKRTGEKVFLECVQDMDHENMFWYRQDPGLGLRLIYFSYDVKMKEKGDIPEGYSVSREKKERFSLILESASTNQTSMYLCASSSPGQMTEAFFGQGTRLTVV.

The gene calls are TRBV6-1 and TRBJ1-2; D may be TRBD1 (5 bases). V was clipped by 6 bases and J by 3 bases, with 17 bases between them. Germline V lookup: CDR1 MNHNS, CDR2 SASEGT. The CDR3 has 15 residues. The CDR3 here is CASRGGSGRHYGYTF. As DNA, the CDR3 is TGTGCCAGCAGGGGGGGTTCTGGGCGGCACTATGGCTACACCTTC.

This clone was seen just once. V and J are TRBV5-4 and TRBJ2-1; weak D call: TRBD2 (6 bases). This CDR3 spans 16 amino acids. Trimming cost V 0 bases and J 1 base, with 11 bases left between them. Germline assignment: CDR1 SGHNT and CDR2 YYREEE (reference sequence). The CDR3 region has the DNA TGTGCCAGCAGCTTGGCCGTCGGGAGTTCCTACAATGAGCAGTTCTTC. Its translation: CASSLAVGSSYNEQFF.

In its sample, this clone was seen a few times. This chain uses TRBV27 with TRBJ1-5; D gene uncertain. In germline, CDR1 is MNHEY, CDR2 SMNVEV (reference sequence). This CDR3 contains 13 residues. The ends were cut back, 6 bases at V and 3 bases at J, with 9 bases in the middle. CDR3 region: CASRIQFNQPQHF. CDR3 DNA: TGTGCCAGCAGAATACAGTTCAATCAGCCCCAGCATTTT.

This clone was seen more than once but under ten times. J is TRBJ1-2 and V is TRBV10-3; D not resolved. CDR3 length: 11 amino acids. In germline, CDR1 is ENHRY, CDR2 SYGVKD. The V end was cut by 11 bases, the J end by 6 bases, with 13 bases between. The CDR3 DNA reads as TGTGCCGGCCTTCCCTTCGATGGCTACACCTTC. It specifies CAGLPFDGYTF.

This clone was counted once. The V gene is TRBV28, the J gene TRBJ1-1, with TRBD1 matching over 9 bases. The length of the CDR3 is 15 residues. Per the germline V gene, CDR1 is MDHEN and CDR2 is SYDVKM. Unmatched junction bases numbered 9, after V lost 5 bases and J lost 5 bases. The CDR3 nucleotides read TGTGCCAGCAGTAGGTTCACAGGGGGCAAGACTGAAGCTTTCTTT. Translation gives CASSRFTGGKTEAFF. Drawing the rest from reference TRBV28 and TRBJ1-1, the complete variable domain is DVKVTQSSRYLVKRTGEKVFLECVQDMDHENMFWYRQDPGLGLRLIYFSYDVKMKEKGDIPEGYSVSREKKERFSLILESASTNQTSMYLCASSRFTGGKTEAFFGQGTRLTVV.

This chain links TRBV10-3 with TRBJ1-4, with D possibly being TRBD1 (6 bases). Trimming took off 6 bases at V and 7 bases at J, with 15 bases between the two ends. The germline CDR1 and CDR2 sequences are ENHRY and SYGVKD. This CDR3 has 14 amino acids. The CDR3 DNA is TGTGCCATCAGAGAAGAGGGACAAGGTGAAAAACTGTTTTTT. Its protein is CAIREEGQGEKLFF.

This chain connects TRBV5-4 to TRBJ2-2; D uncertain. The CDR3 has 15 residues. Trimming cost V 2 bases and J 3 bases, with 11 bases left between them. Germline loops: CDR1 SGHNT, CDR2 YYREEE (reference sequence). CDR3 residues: CASSFEVKYTGELFF. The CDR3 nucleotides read TGTGCCAGCAGCTTCGAGGTGAAATACACCGGGGAGCTGTTTTTT.